This TCR beta chain is from a study of cytomegalovirus exposure and HLA in healthy donors. General study findings and limits: 150 or so TCR beta chains were listed as cytomegalovirus-associated. A later analysis found most CMV-associated TCR beta chains apparently HLA-restricted. Later analysis identified a missense DCLRE1C variant that was linked to TCR beta V- and J-gene trimming. A few V segments could not be told apart, such as TRBV6-2 and TRBV6-3, and were left out.

This clone occurred a few times. What it recognizes is unknown. V dropped 0 bases and J dropped 3; count of bases not matched to a gene: 5. Germline V CDR1 and CDR2: LGHNA, YNFKEQ. This CDR3 has 15 residues. PCR involved 60 Vbeta and 13 Jbeta primers. The protocol was immunoSEQ multiplex PCR, while the TCRdb copy is restricted to in-frame clones and leaves out a portion. Among 150,000 to 200,000 clones listed, approximately 74% were seen once. The receptor's source is a woman under 40 in good health and CMV-seronegative. Sequenced material: PBMCs. The chain employs TRBV4-2 and TRBJ2-7; the match to TRBD1 covers 7 bases. CDR3 protein: CASSQEGTAIYEQYF. The CDR3 nucleotides are TGTGCCAGCAGCCAAGAGGGGACAGCGATCTACGAGCAGTACTTC.